This TCR beta chain emerged from a study of T cells expressing NK-cell markers. One entry per CDR3 protein, without DNA, is what TCRdb gives after re-calling the 5' RACE reads. The sample is made up of roughly 390,000 distinct CDR3 sequences, and the top ten hold 5.2% of it. The CDR3 covers 16 residues. Germline V gene data show CDR1 as SGHDN and CDR2 as FVKESK. Sequences were obtained from blood T cells: a sorted CD56 or NKG2C T cell subset, CD4+ or CD8+ T cells, or bulk PBMC T cells (not recorded which). The chain recombines TRBV14 with TRBJ2-7; TCRdb's assignment of TRBD1 cannot be checked, as there is no DNA. The receptor was derived from a man aged 18-69 years in good health. The CDR3 here is CASSPSPGPSSYEQYF. The full variable domain, completed using reference TRBV14 and TRBJ2-7, is EAGVTQFPSHSVIEKGQTVTLRCDPISGHDNLYWYRRVMGKEIKFLLHFVKESKQDESGMPNNRFLAERTGGTYSTLKVQPAELEDSGVYFCASSPSPGPSSYEQYFGPGTRLTVT.